These 9 T cell receptor beta chains came from one sample sequenced in a study of post-analysis software for immune sequencing data. Findings and limits, study-wide: With TRBV5-6, TRBV5-1 and TRBV20-1 included, about five TRBV segments were more frequent in patients than in controls.

The antigens for these receptors are not known. Unique molecular identifiers were carried by the TCR beta cDNA libraries. Each CDR3 protein is one row after TCRdb ran MiXCR on the PCR reads. The profile shows 750,000 to 900,000 distinct CDR3 sequences, roughly 50% of them singletons. Sequenced material: blood. These receptors all stem from a girl aged 5-17 years with multiple sclerosis.

The chain has TRBV29-1 and TRBJ1-2; 9 bases are shared with TRBD1. After removal of 8 bases from V and 4 bases from J, the junction contained 14 bases not matched to a gene. The V gene's germline CDR1 is SQVTM and CDR2 ANQGSEA. There are 15 residues in the CDR3. CDR3 sequence: CSSYRGLYYGYGYTF. The CDR3 DNA sequence: TGCAGCAGCTACAGGGGGCTGTACTATGGCTATGGCTACACCTTC.

This clonotype showed up just a few times. The chain carries TRBV25-1 and TRBJ1-5, with D unresolved. The ends were cut back, 4 bases at V and 4 bases at J, with 11 bases in the middle. This CDR3 is built from 14 residues. From germline, CDR1 is MGHDK and CDR2 SYGVNS. Written as DNA, the CDR3 is TGTGCCAGCAGTGCCAGCGCCGGTAATCAGCCCCAGCATTTT. Translating it yields CASSASAGNQPQHF. The full variable domain, with the rest looked up from reference TRBV25-1 and TRBJ1-5, is EADIYQTPRYLVIGTGKKITLECSQTMGHDKMYWYQQDPGMELHLIHYSYGVNSTEKGDLSSESTVSRIRTEHFPLTLESARPSHTSQYLCASSASAGNQPQHFGDGTRLSIL.

CDR3 sequence (DNA): TGTGCCAGCAGCTTAGCCACGGGCTCGCCAGGTTCCTCTGGGGCCAACGTCCTGACTTTC. This gives the protein CASSLATGSPGSSGANVLTF. This rearrangement joins TRBV7-9 to TRBJ2-6; no clear D. Trimming took off 0 bases at V and 0 bases at J, with 18 bases between the two ends. This CDR3 contains 20 residues. CDR1 and CDR2 from the germline V gene are SEHNR and FQNEAQ (reference sequence).

The chain links TRBV4-2 to TRBJ1-4; the D gene is possibly TRBD1 (6 bases). Trimming cost V 0 bases and J 2 bases, with 10 bases left between them. Germline V gives CDR1 LGHNA, CDR2 YNFKEQ. The CDR3 spans 16 residues. This CDR3 reads CASSQEGGGTNEKLFF. The CDR3 bases are TGTGCCAGCAGCCAAGAAGGGGGGGGGACTAATGAAAAACTGTTTTTT.

This chain links TRBV5-1 with TRBJ2-1; the D gene is possibly TRBD2 (5 bases). This CDR3 has 16 amino acids. Trimming cost V 0 bases and J 2 bases, with 12 bases left between them. Germline V gene lookup returns CDR1 SGHRS and CDR2 YFSETQ. CDR3 nucleotide sequence: TGCGCCAGCAGCTTGGCCGGGATCTTTACCTACAATGAGCAGTTCTTC. Its translation: CASSLAGIFTYNEQFF.

This clonotype was seen a handful of times. The chain combines TRBV12-3 or TRBV12-4 with TRBJ2-1, with a tentative D call TRBD1 (6 bases). CDR3 size: 13 residues. V lost 6 bases and J 6 bases, leaving 12 bases between the germline ends. Written as DNA, the CDR3 is TGTGCCAGCAGAAAAGGGACAACCAATGAGCAGTTCTTC. Translating it yields CASRKGTTNEQFF.

The genes are TRBV7-9 and TRBJ1-5; a weak D match, TRBD1 (6 bases). Trimming pared 5 bases from V and 7 bases from J, leaving 12 bases between. The germline V gene encodes CDR1 SEHNR and CDR2 FQNEAQ (reference sequence). This CDR3 contains 13 residues. The CDR3 DNA reads as TGTGCCAGCAGCCCCCGGAGGGGGCAGCCCCAGCATTTT. This encodes CASSPRRGQPQHF.

V is TRBV7-8 and J is TRBJ2-1; 10 bases are a match to TRBD2. The CDR3 is 15 residues long. With V trimmed by 0 bases and J by 10 bases, 6 bases remained unmatched. Germline V gene lookup returns CDR1 SGHVS and CDR2 FQNEAQ. The CDR3 here is CASSLAGTSVLEQFF. The CDR3 nucleotides are TGTGCCAGCAGCTTAGCAGGGACTAGCGTCTTAGAGCAGTTCTTC.

The chain combines TRBV6-6 with TRBJ2-1; 9 positions agree with TRBD1. The V gene's germline CDR1 is MNHNY and CDR2 SVGAGI (reference sequence). The CDR3 extends over 15 amino acids. With V trimmed by 6 bases and J by 5 bases, 8 bases remained unmatched. The CDR3 spells CASSPGQGKNNEQFF. The CDR3 DNA is TGTGCCAGCAGCCCCGGACAGGGGAAGAACAATGAGCAGTTCTTC.